This T cell receptor (beta chain) derives from a study of cytomegalovirus exposure and HLA in healthy donors. Turning to the study itself: Early release data held 75 million to 100 million unique TCRs from HLA-typed donors.

From germline, CDR1 is SGHDT and CDR2 YYEEEE. The junction had 5 bases not matched to a gene; V was cut back by 0 bases and J by 9 bases. CDR3 size: 13 residues. Overall study findings and caveats: TCR beta V- and J-gene trimming was later associated with a missense DCLRE1C variant. Reportedly, diagnosis of cytomegalovirus status by the classifier showed high specificity and sensitivity. Among the most significant clusters, several appeared linked to common viral pathogens in a later analysis.

Notes on this clone: What it binds is not known.

PCR amplification relied on 60 Vbeta primers (plus 13 Jbeta primers). Profiled with immunoSEQ multiplex PCR; TCRdb holds only in-frame clones, not every one. The table has roughly 180,000 clones, roughly 84% seen once. This clonotype was obtained from a man younger than 40 in good health and CMV-seronegative. The chain couples TRBV5-6 to TRBJ2-7; 8 positions agree with TRBD1. Sequencing was carried out using PBMCs. The CDR3 coding sequence is TGTGCCAGCAGCTTGGACAGGGGGTCCGTGCAGTACTTC. Translation: CASSLDRGSVQYF.